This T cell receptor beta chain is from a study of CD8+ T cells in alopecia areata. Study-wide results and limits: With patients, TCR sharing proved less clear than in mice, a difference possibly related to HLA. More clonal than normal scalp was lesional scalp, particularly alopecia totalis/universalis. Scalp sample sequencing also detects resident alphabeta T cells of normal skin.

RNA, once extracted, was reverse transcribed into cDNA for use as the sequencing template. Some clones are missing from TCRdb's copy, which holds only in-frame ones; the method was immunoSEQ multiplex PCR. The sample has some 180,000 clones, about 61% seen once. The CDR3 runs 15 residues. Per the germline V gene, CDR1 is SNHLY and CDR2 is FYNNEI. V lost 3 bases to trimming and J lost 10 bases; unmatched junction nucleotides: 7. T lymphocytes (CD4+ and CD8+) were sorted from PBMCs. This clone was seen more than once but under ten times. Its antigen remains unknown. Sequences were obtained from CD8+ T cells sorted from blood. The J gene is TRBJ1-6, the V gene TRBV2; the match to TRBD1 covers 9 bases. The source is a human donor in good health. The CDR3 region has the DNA TGTGCCAGCAGTGAGCCGACAGGGGGGGACTCACCCCTCCACTTT. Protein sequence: CASSEPTGGDSPLHF.